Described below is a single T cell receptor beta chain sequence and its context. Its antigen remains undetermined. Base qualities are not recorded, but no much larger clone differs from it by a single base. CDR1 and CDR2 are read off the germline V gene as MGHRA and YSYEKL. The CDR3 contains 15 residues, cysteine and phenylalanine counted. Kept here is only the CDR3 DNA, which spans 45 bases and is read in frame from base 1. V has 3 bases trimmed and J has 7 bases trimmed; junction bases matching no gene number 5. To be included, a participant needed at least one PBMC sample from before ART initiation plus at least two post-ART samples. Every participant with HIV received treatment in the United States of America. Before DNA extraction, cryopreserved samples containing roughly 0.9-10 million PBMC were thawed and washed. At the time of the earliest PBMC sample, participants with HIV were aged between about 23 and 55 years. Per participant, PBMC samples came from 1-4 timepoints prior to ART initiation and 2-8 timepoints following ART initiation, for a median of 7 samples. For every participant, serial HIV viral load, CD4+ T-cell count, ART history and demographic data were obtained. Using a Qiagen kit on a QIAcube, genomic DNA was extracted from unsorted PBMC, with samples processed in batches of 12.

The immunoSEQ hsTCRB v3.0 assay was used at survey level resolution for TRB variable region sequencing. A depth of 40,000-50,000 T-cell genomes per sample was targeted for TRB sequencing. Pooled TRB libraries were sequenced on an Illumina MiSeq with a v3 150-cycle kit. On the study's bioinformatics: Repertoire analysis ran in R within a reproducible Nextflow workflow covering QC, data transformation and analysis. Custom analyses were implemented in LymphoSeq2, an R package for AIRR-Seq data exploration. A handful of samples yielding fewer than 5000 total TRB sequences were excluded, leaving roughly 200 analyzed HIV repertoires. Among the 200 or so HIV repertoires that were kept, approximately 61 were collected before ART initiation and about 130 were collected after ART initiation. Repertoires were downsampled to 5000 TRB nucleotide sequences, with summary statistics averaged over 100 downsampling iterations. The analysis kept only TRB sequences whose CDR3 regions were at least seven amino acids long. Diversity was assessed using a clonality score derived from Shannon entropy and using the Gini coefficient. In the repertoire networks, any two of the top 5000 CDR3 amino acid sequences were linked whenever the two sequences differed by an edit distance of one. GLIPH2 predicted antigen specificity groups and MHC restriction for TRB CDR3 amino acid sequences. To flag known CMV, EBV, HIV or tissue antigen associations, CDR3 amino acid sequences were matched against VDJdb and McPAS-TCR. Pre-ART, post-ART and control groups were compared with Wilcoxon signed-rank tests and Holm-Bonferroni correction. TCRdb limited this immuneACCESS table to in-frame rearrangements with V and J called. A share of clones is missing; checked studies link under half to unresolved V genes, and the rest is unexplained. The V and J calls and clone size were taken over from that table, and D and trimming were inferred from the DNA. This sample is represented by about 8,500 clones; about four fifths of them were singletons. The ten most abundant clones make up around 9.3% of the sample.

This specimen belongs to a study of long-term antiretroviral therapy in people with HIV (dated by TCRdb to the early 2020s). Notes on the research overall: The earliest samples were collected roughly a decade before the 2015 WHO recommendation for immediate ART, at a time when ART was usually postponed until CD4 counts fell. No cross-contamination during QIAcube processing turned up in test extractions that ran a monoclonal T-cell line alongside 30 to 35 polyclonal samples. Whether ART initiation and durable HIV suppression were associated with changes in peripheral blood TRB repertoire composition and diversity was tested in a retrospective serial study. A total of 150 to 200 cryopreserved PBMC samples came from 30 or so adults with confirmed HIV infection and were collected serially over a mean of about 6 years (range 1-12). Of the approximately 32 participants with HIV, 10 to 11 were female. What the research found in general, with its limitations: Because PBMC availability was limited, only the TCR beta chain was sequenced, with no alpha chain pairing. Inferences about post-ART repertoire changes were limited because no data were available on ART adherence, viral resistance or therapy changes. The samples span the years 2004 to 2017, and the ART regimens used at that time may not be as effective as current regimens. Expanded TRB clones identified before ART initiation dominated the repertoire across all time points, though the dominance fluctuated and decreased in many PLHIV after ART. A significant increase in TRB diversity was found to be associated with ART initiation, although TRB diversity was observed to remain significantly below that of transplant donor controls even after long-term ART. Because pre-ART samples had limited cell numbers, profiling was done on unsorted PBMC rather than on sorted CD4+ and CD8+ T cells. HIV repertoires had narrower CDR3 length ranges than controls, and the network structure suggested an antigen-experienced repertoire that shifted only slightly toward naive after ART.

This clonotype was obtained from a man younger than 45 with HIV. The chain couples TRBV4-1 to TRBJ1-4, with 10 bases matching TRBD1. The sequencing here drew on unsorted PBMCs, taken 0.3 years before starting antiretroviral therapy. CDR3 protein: CASSQSDRGIEKLFF. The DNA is TGCGCCAGCAGCCAGTCGGACAGGGGGATTGAAAAACTGTTTTTT.